One T cell receptor (beta chain) is described in this entry. Germline and junction disagree at one end, which may indicate a read error. The data belong to a study of blood T cells in healthy people across ages. The CDR3 totals 11 residues. Germline lookup yields CDR1 KGHDR and CDR2 SFDVKD. It was with a sample-barcoded 5' primer and a J-beta primer mix that a second PCR of about 6 to 12 cycles was run. MiXCR was run by TCRdb on the 5' RACE reads, yielding one entry per CDR3 protein. Of 1.2 million to 1.5 million distinct CDR3 sequences detected, approximately 60% appear once; the ten largest clones hold 6.5% to 8.5%.

The chain couples TRBV24-1 to TRBJ2-2, with D hard to call. Sequenced input: blood. The source is a young man in good health. The CDR3 region is CAASGGGELFF. Written as DNA, the CDR3 is TGTGCCGCCAGTGGTGGGGGGGAGCTGTTTTTT.